The 31 T cell receptor beta chains listed next were all sequenced from one sample in a study of a mutant IDH1 vaccine in newly diagnosed glioma. What these receptors recognize is not known. This sample's time point: week 5, during vaccination. What each vaccine dose contained was 300 ug of mutant IDH1 20-mer peptide, accompanied by topical imiquimod. The repertoire was sequenced with immunoSEQ multiplex PCR; TCRdb's copy has only in-frame clones and lacks some. The data contain about 59,000 clones, just under 90% of them singletons. Sample: PBMCs, taken from a glioma patient whose treatment included an IDH1 peptide vaccine. The receptors come from a woman aged 40 to 49 with glioma.

This chain connects TRBV10-3 to TRBJ2-7; TRBD2 aligns across 9 bases. Germline V gene lookup returns CDR1 ENHRY and CDR2 SYGVKD. The CDR3 has 13 amino acids. V shed 8 bases, J shed 4 bases, and the junction held 6 bases outside the gene matches. CDR3 amino acids: CAIGGGGRYEQYF. The CDR3 region has the DNA TGTGCCATCGGCGGGGGGGGGCGGTACGAGCAGTACTTC.

The chain uses TRBV7-8 and TRBJ2-1; weak D call: TRBD2 (6 bases). In germline, CDR1 is SGHVS, CDR2 FQNEAQ. The CDR3 is 15 residues long. V lost 2 bases and J 3 bases, leaving 11 bases between the germline ends. The DNA of the CDR3 is TGTGCCAGCAGCTTAACCGGGAGTAGCTACAATGAGCAGTTCTTC. Translated, it gives CASSLTGSSYNEQFF.

This clone was observed a single time. CDR3 in amino acids: CASSASGGVYTGELFF. The CDR3, as DNA: TGCGCCAGCAGCGCTAGCGGGGGGGTATACACCGGGGAGCTGTTTTTT. The chain employs TRBV10-1 and TRBJ2-2, with TRBD2 matching 12 bases. Trimming removed 6 bases from V and 3 bases from J; junction bases left unmatched: 5. Germline assignment: CDR1 WNHNN and CDR2 SYGVQD (reference sequence). The CDR3 spans 16 residues.

The rearrangement joins TRBV9 to TRBJ1-2; D perhaps matches TRBD1 (5 bases). The CDR3 runs 15 residues. V lost 4 bases, J lost 3 bases, and 16 bases lay in between. The V gene's germline CDR1 is SGDLS and CDR2 YYNGEE. CDR3 nucleotide sequence: TGTGCCAGCAGCCCCGTGATTGCAGGGTACTATGGCTACACCTTC. Translation gives CASSPVIAGYYGYTF. Based on the CDR3 plus reference TRBV9 and TRBJ1-2, the full variable domain is DSGVTQTPKHLITATGQRVTLRCSPRSGDLSVYWYQQSLDQGLQFLIQYYNGEERAKGNILERFSAQQFPDLHSELNLSSLELGDSALYFCASSPVIAGYYGYTFGSGTRLTVV.

The rearrangement joins TRBV29-1 to TRBJ1-2; 9 positions agree with TRBD1. Germline lookup yields CDR1 SQVTM and CDR2 ANQGSEA. V trimming: 3 bases; J trimming: 4 bases; junction bases outside the gene matches: 0. This CDR3 is 12 amino acids long. CDR3 sequence: CSVEGQGYGYTF. CDR3 sequence (DNA): TGCAGCGTTGAGGGACAGGGCTATGGCTACACCTTC.

The J gene is TRBJ1-6, the V gene TRBV27; possibly TRBD1 for D (6 bases). The V end was cut by 6 bases, the J end by 1 base, with 16 bases between. CDR3 length equals 17 residues. Per the germline V gene, CDR1 is MNHEY and CDR2 is SMNVEV (reference sequence). The CDR3, as DNA: TGTGCCAGCAGCTTTGGGACACGACAATCCTATAATTCACCCCTCCACTTT. It is translated as CASSFGTRQSYNSPLHF.

The V gene is TRBV5-4, the J gene TRBJ1-1; D ambiguous. CDR3 length: 15 residues. CDR1 is SGHNT, CDR2 YYREEE, per germline (reference sequence). V lost 4 bases, J lost 1 base, and 14 bases lay in between. CDR3 residues: CASSPGFGGNTEAFF. Here the CDR3 DNA reads TGTGCCAGCAGCCCAGGTTTTGGCGGGAACACTGAAGCTTTCTTT. The full variable domain, its missing parts supplied by reference TRBV5-4 and TRBJ1-1, is ETGVTQSPTHLIKTRGQQVTLRCSSQSGHNTVSWYQQALGQGPQFIFQYYREEENGRGNFPPRFSGLQFPNYSSELNVNALELDDSALYLCASSPGFGGNTEAFFGQGTRLTVV.

The chain combines TRBV6-5 with TRBJ2-7, with 13 bases matching TRBD2. This CDR3 contains 15 residues. V dropped 2 bases and J dropped 6; count of bases not matched to a gene: 4. Looked up from germline, CDR1 is MNHEY and CDR2 is SVGAGI. CDR3 protein: CASSYTSGGAFEQYF. The CDR3 bases are TGTGCCAGCAGTTACACTAGCGGGGGGGCCTTCGAGCAGTACTTC.

The chain recombines TRBV4-1 with TRBJ2-7; 7 nucleotides line up with TRBD1. This CDR3 is built from 14 residues. CDR1 is MGHRA, CDR2 YSYEKL, per germline. V shed 0 bases and J 4 bases; nucleotides not matched to a gene: 3. The CDR3 DNA sequence: TGCGCCAGCAGCCAAGAGCAGGGGGATTACGAGCAGTACTTC. Its translation: CASSQEQGDYEQYF.

V is TRBV19 and J is TRBJ1-2; D is unresolved. The CDR3 totals 15 residues. CDR1 is LNHDA and CDR2 is SQIVND in the germline V gene (reference sequence). V was cut by 4 bases and J by 3 bases, with 15 bases left in between. The CDR3 DNA is TGTGCCAGTAGTACAGGAATCGGGTTGGACTATGGCTACACCTTC. Translated: CASSTGIGLDYGYTF.

The chain uses TRBV18 and TRBJ1-5; possibly TRBD1 for D (6 bases). The CDR3 spans 14 residues. CDR1 and CDR2 (germline): KGHSH, LQKENI. The germline V and J ends were trimmed by 2 bases and 5 bases, with 10 bases remaining between them. The CDR3 sequence: CASSPGGAHQPQHF. The CDR3 bases are TGTGCCAGCTCACCAGGGGGGGCGCATCAGCCCCAGCATTTT.

This clone was found once. The gene calls are TRBV19 and TRBJ1-2; D might be TRBD1 (5 bases). Germline CDR1 reads LNHDA; CDR2 reads SQIVND (reference sequence). V was cut by 5 bases and J by 6 bases, with 13 bases left in between. This CDR3 has 13 residues. In DNA form, the CDR3 reads TGTGCCAGTAGTCCCCGGACATCAGATGGCTACACCTTC. Translation gives CASSPRTSDGYTF.

This chain joins TRBV19 and TRBJ2-1, with D perhaps TRBD1 or TRBD2 (5 bases each). The germline CDR1 and CDR2 sequences are LNHDA and SQIVND (reference sequence). Trimming pared 3 bases from V and 4 bases from J, leaving 10 bases between. This CDR3 region has 14 residues. The CDR3 bases are TGTGCCAGTAGTATGGTTGGGGGATACAATGAGCAGTTCTTC. As protein: CASSMVGGYNEQFF.

V usage is TRBV6-1 and J usage is TRBJ2-6; a possible D gene is TRBD1 (6 bases). Germline CDR1 reads MNHNS; CDR2 reads SASEGT. The CDR3 length is 15 residues. The V and J ends lost 7 bases and 1 base respectively, with 11 bases between them. CDR3 amino acids: CASNPQGSGANVLTF. In DNA form, the CDR3 reads TGTGCCAGCAATCCTCAGGGGTCTGGGGCCAACGTCCTGACTTTC.

The V call is TRBV5-1, the J call TRBJ2-1; 7 bases fit TRBD1. The germline CDR1 and CDR2 sequences are SGHRS and YFSETQ. The J segment lost 3 bases and the V segment lost 0 bases, leaving 3 bases of the junction unmatched. The CDR3 extends over 15 amino acids. In DNA, the CDR3 is TGCGCCAGCAGCTTGGGGACAGGCAACTACAATGAGCAGTTCTTC. This sequence encodes CASSLGTGNYNEQFF.

This clone appeared a single time. The gene calls are TRBV7-2 and TRBJ2-1; D may be TRBD2 (6 bases). Germline V lookup: CDR1 SGHTA, CDR2 FQGNSA. There are 15 residues in the CDR3. With 1 base removed from V and 9 bases from J, the gap between germline ends came to 16 bases. The CDR3 sequence is CASSLGWRVGGEQFF. DNA of the CDR3: TGTGCCAGCAGCTTAGGCTGGAGGGTCGGGGGTGAGCAGTTCTTC.

This sequence joins TRBV4-2 and TRBJ1-2; 7 bases map to TRBD1. The CDR3 covers 13 residues. Trimming removed 3 bases from V and 4 bases from J; junction bases left unmatched: 2. Germline CDR1 LGHNA, CDR2 YNFKEQ. The DNA for the CDR3 is TGTGCCAGCAGCCACCGGGACAGCTATGGCTACACCTTC. It yields the protein CASSHRDSYGYTF.

This clone was found once. The gene calls are TRBV11-3 and TRBJ1-1, with D possibly matching TRBD1 (5 bases). V shed 1 base and J shed 2 bases, with 8 bases lying between them. Per the germline V gene, CDR1 is SGHNT and CDR2 is YENEEA. The CDR3 covers 14 residues. The CDR3 nucleotides read TGTGCCAGCAGCTTAGGCCAGGGTAACACTGAAGCTTTCTTT. This codes for CASSLGQGNTEAFF.

V usage is TRBV28 and J usage is TRBJ1-2; 8 nucleotides agree with TRBD1. The CDR3 is 14 amino acids. Germline V lookup: CDR1 MDHEN, CDR2 SYDVKM. V lost 6 bases, J lost 2 bases, and 5 bases stayed unmatched. This chain's CDR3 is CASRINRGNYGYTF. CDR3 bases: TGTGCCAGCAGGATAAACAGGGGGAACTATGGCTACACCTTC.

The V gene is TRBV5-1, the J gene TRBJ2-7, with TRBD1 identical over 7 bases. The V gene's germline CDR1 is SGHRS and CDR2 YFSETQ. The CDR3 is 14 amino acids. After removal of 2 bases from V and 5 bases from J, the junction contained 7 bases not matched to a gene. The CDR3 here is CASSLVGGADEQYF. The CDR3, as DNA: TGCGCCAGCAGCTTAGTAGGGGGCGCGGACGAGCAGTACTTC.

This clone occurred a few times. The chain is built from TRBV28 and TRBJ1-5; D perhaps matches TRBD1 (5 bases). CDR1 is MDHEN and CDR2 is SYDVKM in the germline V gene. V gave up 7 bases and J gave up 3 bases, with 13 bases separating them. This CDR3 contains 14 residues. The CDR3 sequence is CASTMGRINQPQHF. DNA for the CDR3: TGTGCCAGCACCATGGGGCGAATCAATCAGCCCCAGCATTTT. The variable domain in full, completed from reference TRBV28 and TRBJ1-5, reads DVKVTQSSRYLVKRTGEKVFLECVQDMDHENMFWYRQDPGLGLRLIYFSYDVKMKEKGDIPEGYSVSREKKERFSLILESASTNQTSMYLCASTMGRINQPQHFGDGTRLSIL.

J is TRBJ2-7 and V is TRBV7-2, with a possible D match to TRBD2 (5 bases). The CDR3 extends over 14 amino acids. The V gene's germline CDR1 is SGHTA and CDR2 FQGNSA. The ends were cut back, 5 bases at V and 1 base at J, with 12 bases in the middle. CDR3 DNA: TGTGCCAGCAGCCCTACTAGGGTATCCTACGAGCAGTACTTC. Translated, it gives CASSPTRVSYEQYF.

The V call is TRBV5-1, the J call TRBJ2-7; 9 bases are a match to TRBD2. Trimming removed 0 bases from V and 3 bases from J; junction bases left unmatched: 4. CDR3 length: 15 residues. CDR1 is SGHRS and CDR2 is YFSETQ in the germline V gene. CDR3 protein: CASSLEAGGFYEQYF. For the CDR3, the DNA is TGCGCCAGCAGCTTGGAAGCGGGGGGATTCTACGAGCAGTACTTC.

The chain uses TRBV5-1 and TRBJ2-3; D ambiguous. In germline, CDR1 is SGHRS, CDR2 YFSETQ. Trimming took off 0 bases at V and 1 base at J, with 15 bases between the two ends. There are 17 residues in the CDR3. CDR3 residues: CASSLGPTTLRTDTQYF. As DNA, the CDR3 is TGCGCCAGCAGCTTGGGACCTACTACGTTACGCACAGATACGCAGTATTTT.

V is TRBV11-2 and J is TRBJ2-7; TRBD2 agrees at 8 bases. V lost 9 bases to trimming and J lost 8 bases; unmatched junction nucleotides: 12. The CDR3 covers 13 residues. Germline V lookup: CDR1 SGHAT, CDR2 FQNNGV. In DNA form, the CDR3 reads TGTGCCAGTCGTCGGCTGGCGGGGGGACAGCAGTACTTC. The encoded protein is CASRRLAGGQQYF. Looking up the rest from reference TRBV11-2 and TRBJ2-7 gives the full variable domain: EAGVAQSPRYKIIEKRQSVAFWCNPISGHATLYWYQQILGQGPKLLIQFQNNGVVDDSQLPKDRFSAERLKGVDSTLKIQPAKLEDSAVYLCASRRLAGGQQYFGPGTRLTVT.

Here the CDR3 DNA reads TGTGCCAGCAGCAAGCAGGGGGCGTTGAGCAATCAGCCCCAGCATTTT. This sequence encodes CASSKQGALSNQPQHF. This sequence joins TRBV2 and TRBJ1-5, with 8 bases lining up with TRBD1. CDR1 is SNHLY and CDR2 is FYNNEI in the germline V gene. This CDR3 region has 16 residues. Trimming took 6 bases from V and 1 from J; bases not matched to a gene: 8.

Note on this clone: Sequence at one end of the junction differs from germline and may be a read error. The chain employs TRBV29-1 and TRBJ2-4, with D tentatively TRBD1 (6 bases). The CDR3 extends over 9 amino acids. CDR1 is SQVTM, CDR2 ANQGSEA, per germline. CDR3 region: CSLGAQGHF. In DNA form, the CDR3 reads TGCAGCTTGGGGGCCCAGGGACACTTC. Based on the CDR3 plus reference TRBV29-1 and TRBJ2-4, the full variable domain is SAVISQKPSRDICQRGTSLTIQCQVDSQVTMMFWYRQQPGQSLTLIATANQGSEATYESGFVIDKFPISRPNLTFSTLTVSNMSPEDSSIYLCSLGAQGHFGAGTRLSVL.

The V gene is TRBV7-5, the J gene TRBJ2-2; the table assigns TRBD1, which was not confirmed against the DNA. TRBV7-5 is a known pseudogene. This CDR3 has 13 residues. Written as DNA, the CDR3 is TGTGCCCCTGGACAGGGCAACACCGGGGAGCTGTTTTTT. This codes for CAPGQGNTGELFF.

The V gene is TRBV7-8, the J gene TRBJ2-7; maybe TRBD1 (6 bases). Trimming shortened V by 4 bases and J by 0 bases, and 13 bases separated the two germline ends. CDR1 is SGHVS and CDR2 is FQNEAQ in the germline V gene. The CDR3 sequence is 15 residues long. CDR3 loop: CASSSRQGPSYEQYF. The CDR3 DNA sequence: TGTGCCAGCAGCTCCCGCCAGGGGCCCTCCTACGAGCAGTACTTC.

This chain connects TRBV9 to TRBJ2-1, with D perhaps matching TRBD1 (6 bases). V lost 4 bases, J lost 12 bases, and 14 bases lay in between. The CDR3 runs 12 residues. The germline V gene has CDR1 SGDLS and CDR2 YYNGEE. The CDR3 loop reads CASSLPQGRQFF. The CDR3 coding sequence is TGTGCCAGCAGCCTTCCTCAGGGGCGGCAGTTCTTC. Full variable domain (outside the CDR3, taken from reference TRBV9 and TRBJ2-1): DSGVTQTPKHLITATGQRVTLRCSPRSGDLSVYWYQQSLDQGLQFLIQYYNGEERAKGNILERFSAQQFPDLHSELNLSSLELGDSALYFCASSLPQGRQFFGPGTRLTVL.

This chain's CDR3 is CASSLVSGGETQYF. The CDR3 bases are TGCGCCAGCAGCTTGGTCTCTGGTGGAGAGACCCAGTACTTC. The V gene is TRBV5-1, the J gene TRBJ2-5; D is unresolved. With 0 bases removed from V and 4 bases from J, the gap between germline ends came to 10 bases. Germline V gene sequence: CDR1 SGHRS, CDR2 YFSETQ. There are 14 residues in the CDR3.